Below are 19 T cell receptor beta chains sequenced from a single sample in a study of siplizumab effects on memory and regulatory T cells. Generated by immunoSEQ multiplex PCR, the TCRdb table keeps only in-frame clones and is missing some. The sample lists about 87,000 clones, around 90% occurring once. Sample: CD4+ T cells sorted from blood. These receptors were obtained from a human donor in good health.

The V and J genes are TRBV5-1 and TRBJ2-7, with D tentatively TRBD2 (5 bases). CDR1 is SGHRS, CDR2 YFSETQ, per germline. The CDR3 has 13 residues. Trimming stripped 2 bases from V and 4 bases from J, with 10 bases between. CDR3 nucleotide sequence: TGCGCCAGCAGCTTCGGGGAGCTTTACGAGCAGTACTTC. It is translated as CASSFGELYEQYF.

CDR3 DNA: TGTGCCAGCAAAAAGGGAGGTGGCAATCAGCCCCAGCATTTT. This gives the protein CASKKGGGNQPQHF. The chain carries TRBV6-5 and TRBJ1-5; D gene unclear. This CDR3 is 14 amino acids long. Germline values: CDR1 MNHEY, CDR2 SVGAGI. The germline V and J ends were trimmed by 7 bases and 2 bases, with 12 bases remaining between them.

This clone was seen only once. CDR3 amino acids: CASSKRQGEGYGYTF. CDR3 nucleotide sequence: TGTGCCAGTAGTAAACGACAGGGAGAGGGCTATGGCTACACCTTC. V and J are TRBV19 and TRBJ1-2, with 7 bases that match TRBD1. V gave up 4 bases and J gave up 4 bases; unmatched junction bases: 9. CDR3 length equals 15 residues. Germline CDR1 LNHDA, CDR2 SQIVND (reference sequence).

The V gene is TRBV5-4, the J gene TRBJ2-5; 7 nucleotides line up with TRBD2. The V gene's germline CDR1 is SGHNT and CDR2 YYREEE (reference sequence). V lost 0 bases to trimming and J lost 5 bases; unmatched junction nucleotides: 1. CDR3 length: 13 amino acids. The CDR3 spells CASSLAGRETQYF. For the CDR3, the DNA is TGTGCCAGCAGCTTGGCCGGGAGGGAGACCCAGTACTTC.

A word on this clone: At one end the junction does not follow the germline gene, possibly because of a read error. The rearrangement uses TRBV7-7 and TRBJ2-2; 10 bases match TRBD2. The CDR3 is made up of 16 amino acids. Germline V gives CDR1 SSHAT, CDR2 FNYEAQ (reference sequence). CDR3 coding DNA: TGTGCTAGCAGCCGACTAGCGGGCTTGAACACCGGGGAGCTGTTTTTT. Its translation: CASSRLAGLNTGELFF.

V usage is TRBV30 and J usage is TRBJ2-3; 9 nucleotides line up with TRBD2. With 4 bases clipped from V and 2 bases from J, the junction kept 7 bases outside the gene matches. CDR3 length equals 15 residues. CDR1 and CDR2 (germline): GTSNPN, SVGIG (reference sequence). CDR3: CAWNRLAGYTDTQYF. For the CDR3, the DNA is TGTGCCTGGAATAGGCTAGCGGGGTACACAGATACGCAGTATTTT.

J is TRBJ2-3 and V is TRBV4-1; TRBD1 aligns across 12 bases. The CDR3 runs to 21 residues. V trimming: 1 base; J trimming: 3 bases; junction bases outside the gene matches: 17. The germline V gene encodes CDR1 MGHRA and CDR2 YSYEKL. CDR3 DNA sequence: TGCGCCAGCAGCCAAGGTCTATTGGGACAGGGGGCTCGGATCCGAACAGATACGCAGTATTTT. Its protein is CASSQGLLGQGARIRTDTQYF.

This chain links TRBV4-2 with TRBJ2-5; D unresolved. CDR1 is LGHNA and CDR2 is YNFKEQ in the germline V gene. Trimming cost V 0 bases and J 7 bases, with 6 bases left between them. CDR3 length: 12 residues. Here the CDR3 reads CASSQEIGTQYF. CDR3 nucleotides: TGTGCCAGCAGCCAAGAAATTGGGACCCAGTACTTC.

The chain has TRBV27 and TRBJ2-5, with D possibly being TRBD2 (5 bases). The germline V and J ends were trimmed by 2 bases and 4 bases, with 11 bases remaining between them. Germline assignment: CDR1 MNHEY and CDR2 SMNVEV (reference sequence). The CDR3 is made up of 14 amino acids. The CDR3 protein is CASSLRRAGETQYF. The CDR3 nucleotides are TGTGCCAGCAGTTTAAGGCGCGCGGGAGAGACCCAGTACTTC.

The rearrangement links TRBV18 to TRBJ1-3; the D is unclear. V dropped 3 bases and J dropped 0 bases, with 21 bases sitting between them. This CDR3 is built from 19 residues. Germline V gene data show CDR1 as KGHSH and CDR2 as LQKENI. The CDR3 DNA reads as TGTGCCAGCTCACCGCAGAGTCTACGTAAACTCGTCTCTGGAAACACCATATATTTT. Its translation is CASSPQSLRKLVSGNTIYF. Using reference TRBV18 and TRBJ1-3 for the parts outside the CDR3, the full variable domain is NAGVMQNPRHLVRRRGQEARLRCSPMKGHSHVYWYRQLPEEGLKFMVYLQKENIIDESGMPKERFSAEFPKEGPSILRIQQVVRGDSAAYFCASSPQSLRKLVSGNTIYFGEGSWLTVV.

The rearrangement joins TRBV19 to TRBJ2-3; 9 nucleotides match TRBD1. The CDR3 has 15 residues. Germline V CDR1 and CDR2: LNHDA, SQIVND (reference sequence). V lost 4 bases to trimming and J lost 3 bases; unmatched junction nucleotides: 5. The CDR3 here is CASSNRDRVTDTQYF. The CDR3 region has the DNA TGTGCCAGTAGTAATCGGGACAGGGTTACAGATACGCAGTATTTT.

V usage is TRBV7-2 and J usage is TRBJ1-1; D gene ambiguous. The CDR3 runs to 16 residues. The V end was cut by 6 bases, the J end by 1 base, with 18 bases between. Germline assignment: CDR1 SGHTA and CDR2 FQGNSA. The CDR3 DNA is TGTGCCAGCAGATCCCGGTGGGGATCGGCGAACACTGAAGCTTTCTTT. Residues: CASRSRWGSANTEAFF.

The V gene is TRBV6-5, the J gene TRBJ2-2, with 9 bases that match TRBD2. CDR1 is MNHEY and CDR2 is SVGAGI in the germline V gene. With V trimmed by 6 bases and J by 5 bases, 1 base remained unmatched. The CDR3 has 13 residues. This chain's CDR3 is CASRGLATGELFF. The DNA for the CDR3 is TGTGCCAGCAGGGGACTAGCAACCGGGGAGCTGTTTTTT.

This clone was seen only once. CDR3 sequence reads: CASSGEQGPGANVLTF. The CDR3 DNA reads as TGTGCCAGCAGTGGGGAACAGGGGCCTGGGGCCAACGTCCTGACTTTC. The chain employs TRBV25-1 and TRBJ2-6; TRBD1 aligns across 7 bases. This CDR3 spans 16 amino acids. The V and J ends lost 4 bases and 2 bases, in that order; junction bases with no gene match: 5. Germline values: CDR1 MGHDK, CDR2 SYGVNS.

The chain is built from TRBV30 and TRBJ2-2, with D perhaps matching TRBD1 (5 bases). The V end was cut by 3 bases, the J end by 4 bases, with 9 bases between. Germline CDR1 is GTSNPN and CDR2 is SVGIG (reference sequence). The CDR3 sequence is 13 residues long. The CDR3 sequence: CAWSRQSTGELFF. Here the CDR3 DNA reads TGTGCCTGGAGCAGACAGAGCACCGGGGAGCTGTTTTTT.

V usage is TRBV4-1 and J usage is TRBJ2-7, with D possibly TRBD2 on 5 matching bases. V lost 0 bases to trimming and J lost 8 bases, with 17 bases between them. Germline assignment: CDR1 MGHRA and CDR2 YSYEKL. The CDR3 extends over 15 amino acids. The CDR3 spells CASSQDRERSRKQYF. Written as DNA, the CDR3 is TGCGCCAGCAGCCAAGATCGGGAACGGTCTAGAAAGCAGTACTTC.

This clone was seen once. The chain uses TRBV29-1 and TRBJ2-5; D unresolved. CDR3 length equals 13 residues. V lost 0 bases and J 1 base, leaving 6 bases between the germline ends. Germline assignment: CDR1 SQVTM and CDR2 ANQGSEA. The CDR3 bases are TGCAGCGTTGAAGAGTCCATCCAAGAGACCCAGTACTTC. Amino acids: CSVEESIQETQYF.

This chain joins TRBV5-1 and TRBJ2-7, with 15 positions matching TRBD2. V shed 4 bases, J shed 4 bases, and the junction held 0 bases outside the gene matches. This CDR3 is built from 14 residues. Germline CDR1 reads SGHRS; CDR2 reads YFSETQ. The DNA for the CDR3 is TGCGCCAGCAGCGGACTAGCGGGAGGGTACGAGCAGTACTTC. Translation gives CASSGLAGGYEQYF.

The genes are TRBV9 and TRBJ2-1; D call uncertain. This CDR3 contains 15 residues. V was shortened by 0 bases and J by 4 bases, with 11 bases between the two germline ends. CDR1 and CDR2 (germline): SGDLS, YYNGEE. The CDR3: CASSVGLGIYNEQFF. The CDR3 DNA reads TGTGCCAGCAGCGTAGGTCTAGGAATTTACAATGAGCAGTTCTTC.